This T cell receptor beta chain was profiled in a study of blood T cells in healthy people across ages. A J-beta primer mix and a sample-barcoded 5' primer were used in a second PCR of roughly 7 to 12 cycles. TCRdb itself ran the 5' RACE reads through MiXCR, one entry per CDR3 protein. The data hold about 1,800,000 distinct CDR3 sequences, with 28% observed a single time. Study results and limitations: Reliance upon unsorted PBMCs precluded definitive naive versus antigen-experienced comparison. A roughly linear age-dependent decrease characterized TCR beta diversity per million T cells.

Per germline, CDR1 SGDLS and CDR2 YYNGEE. Losses at the gene ends were 7 bases for V and 5 bases for J; bases not matched to a gene: 9. This CDR3 region has 14 residues. On this clonotype itself: Its specificity is unknown.

Sequenced input: blood. The chain is built from TRBV9 and TRBJ2-3; 8 nucleotides agree with TRBD2. The TCR comes from a woman aged 25-40 years in good health. CDR3 nucleotides: TGTGCCAGCGCAGCGGGGGCCCTGGGAGATACGCAGTATTTT. Its translation is CASAAGALGDTQYF.